Following are 20 T cell receptor beta chains from one sample sequenced in a study of graft-versus-host responses after intestinal transplantation. The method was immunoSEQ multiplex PCR; TCRdb's version includes in-frame clones alone and lacks a portion of them. This sample has about 73,000 clones; around 89% occur once, and the top ten carry less than 5%. Their antigens are not known. The sample in question was unstimulated CD8+ T cells sorted from spleen or lymph node cells, obtained before transplant. The receptor source for this set is a human donor who was the organ donor for an intestinal transplant.

V gene TRBV7-8 combines with J gene TRBJ1-1, with D possibly matching TRBD1 (5 bases). Germline V gives CDR1 SGHVS, CDR2 FQNEAQ. The V end lost 5 bases, the J end lost 0 bases, and 16 bases lay between the germline ends. The CDR3 loop spans 16 amino acids. The CDR3 DNA is TGTGCCAGCAGCCATAGGGCCATGACAGTGAACACTGAAGCTTTCTTT. Amino acids: CASSHRAMTVNTEAFF.

V gene TRBV30 combines with J gene TRBJ1-6; no definite D call. The CDR3 is made up of 16 amino acids. The germline gives CDR1 GTSNPN, CDR2 SVGIG (reference sequence). V lost 5 bases and J lost 1, with 15 bases in between. The CDR3 DNA follows: TGTGCCTGGGCCCTAGATGTTGGGTCCTATAATTCACCCCTCCACTTT. Its translation is CAWALDVGSYNSPLHF.

The chain joins TRBV4-3 to TRBJ1-5, with TRBD1 matching over 7 bases. The CDR3 has 14 amino acids. Trimming cost V 3 bases and J 8 bases; bases outside gene matches: 7. In germline, CDR1 is LGHNA, CDR2 YSLEER. CDR3 coding DNA: TGCGCCAGCAGCCAGAACAGGGGTCCGAAGCCCCAGCATTTT. The encoded protein is CASSQNRGPKPQHF.

The chain has TRBV27 and TRBJ2-5, with D maybe TRBD1 (6 bases). Between the trimmed V and J ends, which lost 4 bases and 4 bases, there was a span of 13 bases. Germline assignment: CDR1 MNHEY and CDR2 SMNVEV (reference sequence). CDR3 length equals 14 residues. The CDR3 DNA reads TGTGCCAGCAGTTCCACAGGGTTAGGAGAGACCCAGTACTTC. It is translated as CASSSTGLGETQYF.

V gene TRBV15 combines with J gene TRBJ1-6, with a tentative D call TRBD1 (5 bases). The CDR3 length is 13 residues. V lost 3 bases, J lost 10 bases, and 10 bases lay in between. Germline V lookup: CDR1 LNHNV, CDR2 YYDKDF (reference sequence). The chain's CDR3 is CATSSQGSSPLHF. CDR3 DNA: TGTGCCACCAGCAGCCAGGGATCATCACCCCTCCACTTT.

The rearrangement joins TRBV27 to TRBJ2-1; no clear D. Germline assignment: CDR1 MNHEY and CDR2 SMNVEV (reference sequence). The CDR3 is 14 residues long. The V end was cut by 8 bases, the J end by 0 bases, with 11 bases between. The CDR3 protein is CASHAAISYNEQFF. CDR3 nucleotides: TGTGCCAGCCATGCGGCAATCTCCTACAATGAGCAGTTCTTC.

The J gene is TRBJ1-4, the V gene TRBV14; D remains ambiguous. Germline V lookup: CDR1 SGHDN, CDR2 FVKESK. The CDR3 has 14 residues. V lost 2 bases, J lost 4 bases, and 8 bases lay in between. CDR3 nucleotide sequence: TGTGCCAGCAGCCAATCCACTGATAATGAAAAACTGTTTTTT. This translates into CASSQSTDNEKLFF.

The genes are TRBV28 and TRBJ2-1; a weak D match, TRBD1 (6 bases). The V end was cut by 6 bases, the J end by 3 bases, with 9 bases between. Germline assignment: CDR1 MDHEN and CDR2 SYDVKM. The CDR3 totals 13 residues. CDR3 residues: CASSRQDYNEQFF. The CDR3 DNA sequence: TGTGCCAGCAGCAGACAGGACTACAATGAGCAGTTCTTC.

The rearrangement links TRBV5-5 to TRBJ1-2, with TRBD1 as a possible D gene (5 bases). V was trimmed by 5 bases and J by 4 bases, leaving 6 bases between them. CDR1 SGHKS and CDR2 YYEKEE come from the germline V gene (reference sequence). This CDR3 is 11 amino acids long. CDR3 nucleotide sequence: TGTGCCAGCAGAGACAGCTATGGCTACACCTTC. This codes for CASRDSYGYTF.

This chain links TRBV28 with TRBJ2-3; 7 nucleotides align to TRBD1. V lost 5 bases, J lost 2 bases, and 7 bases stayed unmatched. The CDR3 runs 15 residues. Germline V lookup: CDR1 MDHEN, CDR2 SYDVKM. The CDR3 sequence: CASSRDRAPTDTQYF. CDR3 nucleotide sequence: TGTGCCAGCAGTCGAGACAGGGCTCCCACAGATACGCAGTATTTT.

J is TRBJ1-3 and V is TRBV5-1; the D gene is possibly TRBD1 (6 bases). CDR1 SGHRS and CDR2 YFSETQ come from the germline V gene. Trimming cost V 3 bases and J 4 bases, with 20 bases left between them. The CDR3 consists of 17 residues. The CDR3 DNA reads as TGCGCCAGCAGCTGGGGGGGCCCCAGGAAGAAGGGAAACACCATATATTTT. Translation gives CASSWGGPRKKGNTIYF.

This sequence joins TRBV7-3 and TRBJ1-2; D possibly corresponds to TRBD1 (5 bases). V was pared by 5 bases and J by 1 base, with 8 bases between. This CDR3 spans 13 amino acids. Per the germline V gene, CDR1 is SGHTA and CDR2 is FQGTGA. CDR3 sequence (DNA): TGTGCCAGCAGCCCAGACAGTAACTATGGCTACACCTTC. This encodes CASSPDSNYGYTF.

The rearrangement uses TRBV6-4 and TRBJ2-3, with D perhaps matching TRBD1 (6 bases). The germline CDR1 and CDR2 sequences are MRHNA and SNTAGT. V was trimmed by 6 bases and J by 3 bases, leaving 13 bases between them. The CDR3 contains 14 residues. CDR3 region: CASSRGGETDTQYF. The CDR3 coding sequence is TGTGCCAGCAGCCGAGGGGGAGAGACAGATACGCAGTATTTT.

In DNA, the CDR3 is TGTGCCAGCAGCCGACTTACGGTAAAGCCCCAGCATTTT. It specifies CASSRLTVKPQHF. The chain uses TRBV6-6 and TRBJ1-5; D is unclear. Trimming pared 6 bases from V and 8 bases from J, leaving 14 bases between. CDR3 length: 13 residues. Looked up from germline, CDR1 is MNHNY and CDR2 is SVGAGI (reference sequence).

The J gene is TRBJ1-6, the V gene TRBV7-3; no clear D gene. The CDR3 loop spans 14 amino acids. CDR1 is SGHTA and CDR2 is FQGTGA in the germline V gene. V was trimmed by 3 bases and J by 0 bases, leaving 3 bases between them. In DNA, the CDR3 is TGTGCCAGCAGCTTGAGCTCCTATAATTCACCCCTCCACTTT. Amino acid sequence: CASSLSSYNSPLHF.

This clone was seen just once. This rearrangement joins TRBV29-1 to TRBJ1-4; D is unresolved. Deletions cut 6 bases from V and 10 bases from J, with 15 bases between. The germline gives CDR1 SQVTM, CDR2 ANQGSEA. The CDR3 is made up of 12 amino acids. The CDR3 protein is CSVAASGSKLFF. The CDR3 DNA sequence: TGCAGCGTCGCAGCGTCGGGGTCAAAACTGTTTTTT.

The V call is TRBV5-1, the J call TRBJ1-6; 8 bases align to TRBD1. Germline assignment: CDR1 SGHRS and CDR2 YFSETQ. V lost 4 bases and J lost 10; bases outside the gene matches: 10. The CDR3 runs to 15 residues. The CDR3 protein is CASSPRQGTFSPLHF. CDR3 DNA sequence: TGCGCCAGCAGCCCTAGACAGGGGACATTCTCACCCCTCCACTTT.

The chain carries TRBV27 and TRBJ2-1; tentative D call: TRBD2 (7 bases). Germline CDR1 MNHEY, CDR2 SMNVEV (reference sequence). The length of the CDR3 is 15 residues. V lost 7 bases and J 4 bases, leaving 17 bases between the germline ends. CDR3 loop: CASIPLAGAYNEQFF. The CDR3 DNA sequence: TGTGCCAGCATCCCCTTGGCGGGGGCTTACAATGAGCAGTTCTTC.

This clone was counted only a few times. Written as DNA, the CDR3 is TGTGCCAGCTCACCTCCGGCGCCTCAGAGGAATCAGCCCCAGCATTTT. Its translation is CASSPPAPQRNQPQHF. The chain employs TRBV18 and TRBJ1-5; D gene unclear. Trimming pared 3 bases from V and 4 bases from J, leaving 16 bases between. The CDR3 length is 16 residues. Germline V gene sequence: CDR1 KGHSH, CDR2 LQKENI.

This clone was seen once. The chain is built from TRBV2 and TRBJ2-3; the match to TRBD2 covers 15 bases. The germline CDR1 and CDR2 sequences are SNHLY and FYNNEI. Trimming at V came to 4 bases and at J to 2 bases, leaving 10 bases not matched to a gene. CDR3 size: 19 residues. The CDR3 DNA reads as TGTGCCAGCAGTGCAGATCGGACTAGCGGGGGGGGCTACACAGATACGCAGTATTTT. Its translation: CASSADRTSGGGYTDTQYF.